This T cell receptor (beta chain) was documented in a study of blood T cell repertoires in COVID-19. TCRdb's copy holds only in-frame clones and misses some; the assay was immunoSEQ multiplex PCR. Of some 270,000 clones listed, roughly 80% are singletons. With 3 bases removed from V and 1 base from J, the gap between germline ends came to 7 bases. The CDR3 loop spans 13 amino acids. Germline CDR1 is SGHRS and CDR2 is YFSETQ. V is TRBV5-1 and J is TRBJ1-1; perhaps TRBD1 as D (5 bases). The sequence was obtained from a man aged 50 to 59 who had recovered from COVID-19. The sequenced sample was PBMCs or T cells enriched from blood (not recorded which). The CDR3: CASSWGGNTEAFF. For the CDR3, the DNA is TGCGCCAGCAGCTGGGGCGGGAACACTGAAGCTTTCTTT.